Presented here are 20 T cell receptor beta chains from one specimen sequenced in a study of cytomegalovirus exposure and HLA in healthy donors. Primers included in the PCR were 60 Vbeta and 13 Jbeta primers. Clones were sequenced by immunoSEQ multiplex PCR, and TCRdb holds only the in-frame ones, with some missing. The data show more than 150,000 clones, around 81% seen once. Sequences were obtained from PBMCs. The receptors originated from a man in his forties in good health and CMV-seronegative.

The chain couples TRBV6-1 to TRBJ2-3; perhaps TRBD2 as D (6 bases). The CDR3 has 13 residues. Germline CDR1 is MNHNS and CDR2 is SASEGT. Trimming left V 8 bases short and J 2 bases short, with 11 bases between. The DNA of the CDR3 is TGTGCCAGCGGAGGGGCATACACAGATACGCAGTATTTT. Its protein is CASGGAYTDTQYF.

The CDR3 spells CASSLFRRGSGNTIYF. CDR3 coding DNA: TGTGCCAGCAGCTTGTTTCGCCGGGGCTCTGGAAACACCATATATTTT. The chain recombines TRBV5-6 with TRBJ1-3, with no clear D. The V gene's germline CDR1 is SGHDT and CDR2 YYEEEE. V was shortened by 1 base and J by 0 bases, with 11 bases between the two germline ends. The CDR3 spans 16 residues.

V is TRBV7-9 and J is TRBJ1-3; a weak D match, TRBD1 (6 bases). Germline V CDR1 and CDR2: SEHNR, FQNEAQ (reference sequence). This CDR3 has 15 amino acids. V lost 5 bases, J lost 0 bases, and 11 bases lay in between. CDR3 DNA: TGTGCCAGCAGCCCGACAGGCGCCTCTGGAAACACCATATATTTT. It translates to CASSPTGASGNTIYF.

The J gene is TRBJ2-7, the V gene TRBV11-2, with 7 nucleotides matching TRBD2. The germline gives CDR1 SGHAT, CDR2 FQNNGV. The CDR3 runs 12 residues. This CDR3 reads CARFGRSYEQYV. Here the CDR3 DNA reads TGTGCTCGCTTCGGGAGGTCCTACGAGCAGTACGTC.

This chain connects TRBV5-1 to TRBJ2-2, with unresolved D. This CDR3 region has 15 residues. V shed 2 bases and J shed 2 bases, with 10 bases lying between them. Looked up from germline, CDR1 is SGHRS and CDR2 is YFSETQ. The chain's CDR3 is CASSLFQVNTGELFF. The DNA for the CDR3 is TGCGCCAGCAGCTTATTCCAGGTTAACACCGGGGAGCTGTTTTTT. The whole variable domain, remainder taken from reference TRBV5-1 and TRBJ2-2, is KAGVTQTPRYLIKTRGQQVTLSCSPISGHRSVSWYQQTPGQGLQFLFEYFSETQRNKGNFPGRFSGRQFSNSRSEMNVSTLELGDSALYLCASSLFQVNTGELFFGEGSRLTVL.

This CDR3 is CASSRSLAGVETQYF. CDR3 DNA: TGCGCCAGCAGCAGGTCTCTAGCGGGAGTGGAGACCCAGTACTTC. This chain connects TRBV5-1 to TRBJ2-5, with TRBD2 matching 10 bases. CDR1 SGHRS and CDR2 YFSETQ come from the germline V gene. The CDR3 has 15 residues. The ends lost 4 bases at V and 5 bases at J; junction bases unmatched: 8.

V is TRBV19 and J is TRBJ2-1; the D gene is possibly TRBD2 (7 bases). V gave up 5 bases and J gave up 4 bases, with 21 bases separating them. CDR1 LNHDA and CDR2 SQIVND come from the germline V gene (reference sequence). This CDR3 is built from 17 residues. For the CDR3, the DNA is TGTGCCAGTAGTCCCTGGGGGCGGGAGAGCATATACAATGAGCAGTTCTTC. It is translated as CASSPWGRESIYNEQFF.

This clone turned up a few times. This chain joins TRBV9 and TRBJ1-5; 8 bases align to TRBD1. The trim removed 4 bases at V and 2 bases at J, leaving 5 bases unmatched. The CDR3 loop spans 15 amino acids. Germline V gene data show CDR1 as SGDLS and CDR2 as YYNGEE. As DNA, the CDR3 is TGTGCCAGCAGCCGCTCGGGACAGGGCAATCAGCCCCAGCATTTT. This codes for CASSRSGQGNQPQHF.

The chain has TRBV4-1 and TRBJ2-4; maybe TRBD1 (6 bases). The CDR3 sequence is 17 residues long. V was clipped by 3 bases and J by 1 base, with 16 bases between them. In germline, CDR1 is MGHRA, CDR2 YSYEKL. CDR3 residues: CASSHPGAPAAKNIQYF. The CDR3 DNA sequence: TGCGCCAGCAGCCACCCAGGGGCCCCAGCGGCCAAAAACATTCAGTACTTC.

The J gene is TRBJ2-7, the V gene TRBV4-1, with 9 bases identical to TRBD1. Germline trimming cut 1 base from V and 5 bases from J; bases unmatched to any gene: 9. Germline lookup yields CDR1 MGHRA and CDR2 YSYEKL. The CDR3 spans 16 residues. The CDR3 sequence is CASSQGPGQGENEQYF. In DNA, the CDR3 is TGCGCCAGCAGCCAAGGACCGGGACAGGGAGAAAACGAGCAGTACTTC.

The chain combines TRBV27 with TRBJ2-3; 8 nucleotides line up with TRBD1. CDR1 MNHEY and CDR2 SMNVEV come from the germline V gene (reference sequence). V shed 5 bases, J shed 6 bases, and the junction held 10 bases outside the gene matches. This CDR3 is built from 15 residues. CDR3 amino acids: CASSVRTGMSDTQYF. CDR3 nucleotide sequence: TGTGCCAGCAGTGTTCGGACAGGGATGTCGGATACGCAGTATTTT.

The V call is TRBV5-1, the J call TRBJ2-1; TRBD1 aligns across 7 bases. The CDR3 extends over 15 amino acids. J lost 5 bases, V lost 4 bases, and 9 bases had no gene match. Germline lookup yields CDR1 SGHRS and CDR2 YFSETQ. The DNA of the CDR3 is TGCGCCAGCAGCCAAGCCCCGGGACAGAACAATGAGCAGTTCTTC. Its protein product is CASSQAPGQNNEQFF.

V and J are TRBV10-2 and TRBJ1-5; weak D call: TRBD1 (5 bases). Germline V lookup: CDR1 WSHSY, CDR2 SAAADI. Trimming left V 8 bases short and J 6 bases short, with 14 bases between. This CDR3 has 13 amino acids. The chain's CDR3 is CASCSTVFQPQHF. Written as DNA, the CDR3 is TGCGCCAGCTGTTCGACAGTATTTCAGCCCCAGCATTTT.

V gene TRBV7-8 combines with J gene TRBJ2-7; perhaps TRBD1 as D (5 bases). The germline CDR1 and CDR2 sequences are SGHVS and FQNEAQ. V gave up 1 base and J gave up 2 bases, with 12 bases separating them. The CDR3 consists of 15 residues. The CDR3 reads CASSLGRTGAYEQYV. CDR3 DNA: TGTGCCAGCAGCTTAGGGAGAACAGGTGCCTACGAGCAGTACGTC.

Concerning this clone: Germline is not matched at one junction end, which may reflect a read error. The chain links TRBV7-9 to TRBJ1-1; no clear D. The CDR3 spans 15 residues. Germline CDR1 and CDR2: SEHNR and FQNEAQ (reference sequence). The CDR3 reads CSSSLVRDQASEAFF. The CDR3 bases are TGTTCCAGCAGCTTAGTCCGAGATCAGGCATCTGAAGCTTTCTTT.

Notes on this clone: The CDR3 ends on some other residue instead of the conserved phenylalanine or tryptophan, so this is likely a read error. The DNA is left out, because the CDR3 cannot be placed on it with certainty; the CDR3 is given as TCRdb lists it. The rearrangement uses TRBV15 and TRBJ2-3; the table assigns TRBD2, which was not confirmed against the DNA. The CDR3 region is 12 residues in length, termini included. Per germline, CDR1 LNHNV and CDR2 YYDKDF (reference sequence). CDR3 in amino acids: CATSRDGQRHTL.

The CDR3 loop reads CASRSRGERTEAFF. The CDR3 region has the DNA TGTGCCAGCAGGTCCAGGGGAGAGAGAACTGAAGCTTTCTTT. The V gene is TRBV2, the J gene TRBJ1-1; perhaps TRBD1 as D (6 bases). This CDR3 has 14 residues. Trimming left V 6 bases short and J 5 bases short, with 16 bases between. Per the germline V gene, CDR1 is SNHLY and CDR2 is FYNNEI.

The chain couples TRBV5-4 to TRBJ1-2; TRBD1 aligns across 7 bases. The CDR3 length is 13 residues. Germline-derived CDR1 and CDR2 are SGHNT and YYREEE (reference sequence). The ends lost 0 bases at V and 8 bases at J; junction bases unmatched: 4. CDR3 region: CASSLGPGGGYTF. The CDR3 DNA is TGTGCCAGCAGCTTGGGCCCAGGGGGAGGCTACACCTTC.

The rearrangement joins TRBV5-8 to TRBJ1-4; D possibly corresponds to TRBD1 (5 bases). V was pared by 1 base and J by 0 bases, with 10 bases between. Germline-derived CDR1 and CDR2 are SGHTS and YDEGEE. This CDR3 contains 16 residues. The CDR3 DNA reads as TGTGCCAGCAGCTTGCGGGGGGAGGCAACTAATGAAAAACTGTTTTTT. It codes for CASSLRGEATNEKLFF.

In the case of this clone: Germline and junction disagree at one end, which may indicate a read error. This sequence joins TRBV4-1 and TRBJ2-6; D possibly corresponds to TRBD1 (5 bases). This CDR3 has 15 residues. CDR1 and CDR2 (germline): MGHRA, YSYEKL. The CDR3 region has the DNA TGCGCCAGCAGCCCCGAGACGTCTGGGGCCAACGGCCTGACTTTC. Encoded protein: CASSPETSGANGLTF.